The sequence of this T cell receptor beta chain was determined in a study of CD8+ T cells in alopecia areata. The table lists this clone with a few counts. Its target is not known. Regarding the study as a whole: Scalp sequencing captures resident alphabeta T cells of normal skin too. Scalp lesions, especially in alopecia totalis/universalis, had higher clonality than normal scalp.

Both peripheral blood and punch biopsies of lesional scalp skin were obtained from patients who had alopecia areata. cDNA serving as the sequencing template came from extracted, reverse transcribed RNA. Produced via immunoSEQ multiplex PCR; TCRdb's table is partial and in-frame only. Of over 120,000 clones listed, about 51% are singletons. This material consisted of CD4+ T cells sorted from blood, taken at week 0. The sequence was obtained from a human donor with alopecia areata.

DNA for the CDR3: TGTGCCAGCAGCCATGACAGGTCCTACGAGCAGTACTTC. The encoded protein is CASSHDRSYEQYF. V usage is TRBV5-4 and J usage is TRBJ2-7, with D perhaps matching TRBD1 (6 bases). V lost 4 bases and J 1 base, leaving 9 bases between the germline ends. CDR1 and CDR2 (germline): SGHNT, YYREEE (reference sequence). This CDR3 is built from 13 residues. Together with reference TRBV5-4 and TRBJ2-7, the CDR3 gives the full variable domain: ETGVTQSPTHLIKTRGQQVTLRCSSQSGHNTVSWYQQALGQGPQFIFQYYREEENGRGNFPPRFSGLQFPNYSSELNVNALELDDSALYLCASSHDRSYEQYFGPGTRLTVT.